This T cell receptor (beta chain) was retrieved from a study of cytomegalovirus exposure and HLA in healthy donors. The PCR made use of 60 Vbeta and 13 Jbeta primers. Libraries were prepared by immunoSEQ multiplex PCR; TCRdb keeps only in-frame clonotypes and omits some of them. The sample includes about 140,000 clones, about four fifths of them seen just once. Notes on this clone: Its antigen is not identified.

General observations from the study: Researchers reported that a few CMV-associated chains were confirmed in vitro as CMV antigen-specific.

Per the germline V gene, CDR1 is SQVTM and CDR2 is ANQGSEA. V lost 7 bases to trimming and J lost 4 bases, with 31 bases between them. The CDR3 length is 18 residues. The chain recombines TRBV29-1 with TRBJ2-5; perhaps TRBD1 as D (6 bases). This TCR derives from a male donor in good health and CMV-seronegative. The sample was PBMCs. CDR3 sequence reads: CSGRTSGAGYGGGETQYF. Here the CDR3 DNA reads TGCAGCGGGCGGACGTCAGGGGCAGGGTATGGGGGTGGAGAGACCCAGTACTTC. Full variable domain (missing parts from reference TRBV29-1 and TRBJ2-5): SAVISQKPSRDICQRGTSLTIQCQVDSQVTMMFWYRQQPGQSLTLIATANQGSEATYESGFVIDKFPISRPNLTFSTLTVSNMSPEDSSIYLCSGRTSGAGYGGGETQYFGPGTRLLVL.